Sequencing of this T cell receptor (beta chain) was carried out in a study of breast tumors, draining lymph nodes, adjacent tissues. General observations from the study: The data were judged consistent with most tumor T cells coming from lymph node and expanding in tumor. Luminal-like breast cancer showed significantly greater tumor-nontumor repertoire similarity than basal-like breast cancer did.

As to this clonotype: What it binds is not known.

The CDR3 runs 15 residues. Germline assignment: CDR1 MDHEN and CDR2 SYDVKM. V lost 2 bases to trimming and J lost 7 bases; unmatched junction nucleotides: 10. Breast cancer patients provided tissue from their axillary draining lymph nodes. MiXCR, run by TCRdb on the multiplex PCR reads, gives a single entry per CDR3 protein. The sample records about 100,000 distinct CDR3 sequences, around 21% being singletons. The sequenced material came from axillary lymph node tissue. This receptor was identified in a female donor with breast cancer. Some clones in this sample may be carry-over from other donors' samples. The rearrangement uses TRBV28 and TRBJ2-7; 8 nucleotides agree with TRBD2. CDR3 sequence reads: CASSLPREALGEQYF. CDR3 DNA: TGTGCCAGCAGTTTACCGCGGGAGGCCTTGGGGGAGCAGTACTTC.